The T cell receptor (beta chain) under discussion was sequenced for a study of T-cell reconstitution after alpha-beta-depleted transplantation in children (dated by TCRdb to 2016 to 2017). A note on the overall study: Using TCR repertoire profiling, the study quantitatively followed how T-cell immune reconstitution unfolded in children after TCRalphabeta/CD19-depleted allogeneic hematopoietic cell transplantation.

Broader findings and caveats from the paper: In some patients, high TCRbeta diversity at day 60 was attributed to recipient T cells and intrathymic progenitors that had survived conditioning. About two months after transplant, the apparently early recovery of alphabetaT-cell counts reportedly depended on just several hundred clones that had expanded rapidly and came from non-depleted graft cells. Over the following months the frequencies of hyperexpanded clones went down, and after one year T-cell counts and TCRbeta diversity were mostly credited to newly produced T cells.

The treatment or condition tag for this specimen amounts to: allogeneic hematopoietic cell transplantation with graft depleted of TCRalphabeta T cells and CD19 B cells. The transplant recipients were children given TCRalphabeta/CD19-depleted allogeneic hematopoietic cell grafts. The method behind the library was PCR. Data came from an Illumina HiSeq 2500. TCR library preparation used molecular barcoding, with unique molecular identifiers applied to normalize quantification of the TCRbeta repertoire. The public sequencing data were trimmed at Q25 with fastp and processed into clonotypes with MiXCR by TCRdb, which kept only in-frame beta chains. Under each unique CDR3 protein, matching rows form one entry showing the most common genes and DNA. The sample contains approximately 500,000 distinct CDR3 sequences, under 12% of them found a single time. The ten most abundant clones make up around 2% of the sample.

This clonotype has at least ten counts. Its cognate antigen has yet to be identified. The input lacks base qualities; no much larger clone sits a single base away. The CDR3 numbers 14 residues from cysteine through phenylalanine. Only the CDR3 DNA is retained, 42 bases long and in frame from the first base. For CDR1 and CDR2, the germline V gene lists SGHTA and FQGNSA. At the junction V is shortened by 5 bases and J by 9 bases, with 19 bases in between. The rearranged segments are TRBV7-2 and TRBJ1-1; the D gene is perhaps TRBD1, from 5 matching bases. The TCR sequence derives from a child aged 2 to 9 with inherited bone marrow failure, due to receive a stem cell transplant. This material consisted of PBMCs, taken before TCRalphabeta/CD19-depleted stem cell transplant. This receptor has the CDR3 CASSQIGTSLKAFF. The DNA is as follows: TGTGCCAGCAGCCAAATCGGGACGTCATTGAAAGCTTTCTTT.